A single sample gave rise to the 24 T cell receptor beta chains below, sequenced in a study of blood T cell repertoires in COVID-19. The repertoire was sequenced with immunoSEQ multiplex PCR; TCRdb's copy has only in-frame clones and lacks some. The sample records around 240,000 clones, approximately 91% being singletons. The sequencing input was PBMCs or T cells enriched from blood (not recorded which). The receptors were sampled from a human donor in a cohort exposed to, infected with or recovered from COVID-19 (not recorded which). The donor label of this sample is uncertain.

The chain recombines TRBV5-1 with TRBJ2-7; TRBD2 matches 8 bases. J was trimmed by 2 bases and V by 0 bases; bases with no gene match: 4. Germline V gene lookup returns CDR1 SGHRS and CDR2 YFSETQ. The CDR3 consists of 15 residues. The CDR3 DNA sequence: TGCGCCAGCAGCTTGGATACTAGCGGTACCTACGAGCAGTACTTC. As protein: CASSLDTSGTYEQYF.

The chain carries TRBV5-1 and TRBJ2-5; 8 nucleotides line up with TRBD2. Per the germline V gene, CDR1 is SGHRS and CDR2 is YFSETQ. The CDR3 has 15 amino acids. V was clipped by 4 bases and J by 2 bases; unmatched bases: 7. CDR3 protein: CASSPGGGNQETQYF. The CDR3 nucleotides read TGCGCCAGCAGCCCGGGCGGGGGGAATCAAGAGACCCAGTACTTC.

V is TRBV27 and J is TRBJ2-1; TRBD1 might be the D (7 bases). V was cut by 3 bases and J by 4 bases, with 13 bases left in between. This CDR3 is 15 amino acids long. CDR1 and CDR2 from the germline V gene are MNHEY and SMNVEV (reference sequence). The CDR3: CASSLGTAGYNEQFF. CDR3 bases: TGTGCCAGCAGTTTGGGGACAGCGGGTTACAATGAGCAGTTCTTC.

The chain links TRBV6-5 to TRBJ1-6, with TRBD1 identical over 7 bases. V gave up 6 bases and J gave up 12 bases; unmatched junction bases: 11. The germline V gene encodes CDR1 MNHEY and CDR2 SVGAGI. The CDR3 is 14 residues long. In nucleotides, the CDR3 is TGTGCCAGCAGCTCCGGGACAGCCCCGAGACCCCTCCACTTT. The encoded protein is CASSSGTAPRPLHF.

The genes are TRBV7-3 and TRBJ1-5; 7 bases fit TRBD1. CDR1 SGHTA and CDR2 FQGTGA come from the germline V gene. CDR3 length: 16 amino acids. Trimming at V came to 0 bases and at J to 2 bases, leaving 4 bases not matched to a gene. CDR3 protein: CASSLTTGFGNQPQHF. DNA for the CDR3: TGTGCCAGCAGCTTAACGACAGGGTTTGGCAATCAGCCCCAGCATTTT.

The rearrangement links TRBV2 to TRBJ1-5; D uncertain. There are 14 residues in the CDR3. V was pared by 7 bases and J by 0 bases, with 10 bases between. The germline V gene encodes CDR1 SNHLY and CDR2 FYNNEI. The CDR3 spells CASKRELSNQPQHF. The CDR3 DNA sequence: TGTGCCAGCAAGAGGGAACTTAGCAATCAGCCCCAGCATTTT.

This rearrangement joins TRBV25-1 to TRBJ1-2, with unresolved D. The CDR3 contains 12 residues. The V end lost 8 bases, the J end lost 8 bases, and 15 bases lay between the germline ends. Germline-derived CDR1 and CDR2 are MGHDK and SYGVNS. In DNA, the CDR3 is TGTGCCAGCGACTCTCCCCCAGAAGGCTACACCTTC. Amino acid sequence: CASDSPPEGYTF.

This chain joins TRBV6-5 and TRBJ1-2, with a tentative D call TRBD1 (6 bases). The CDR3 consists of 13 residues. Germline V CDR1 and CDR2: MNHEY, SVGAGI. The V and J ends lost 10 bases and 2 bases respectively, with 14 bases between them. CDR3 coding DNA: TGTGCCACCCTAAACAGGGAGAACTATGGCTACACCTTC. Its protein product is CATLNRENYGYTF.

The chain has TRBV2 and TRBJ1-2, with D uncertain. V was clipped by 7 bases and J by 4 bases, with 13 bases between them. This CDR3 comprises 13 residues. Germline V gene sequence: CDR1 SNHLY, CDR2 FYNNEI. The CDR3 DNA follows: TGTGCCAGCACCCGGTGGGCAACCTATGGCTACACCTTC. The encoded protein is CASTRWATYGYTF.

This rearrangement joins TRBV19 to TRBJ1-1; D is possibly TRBD1 (5 bases). Germline values: CDR1 LNHDA, CDR2 SQIVND (reference sequence). V was trimmed by 4 bases and J by 7 bases, leaving 10 bases between them. The CDR3 totals 12 residues. This CDR3 is CASSRRQFEAFF. The CDR3 bases are TGTGCCAGTAGTAGGAGACAGTTTGAAGCTTTCTTT.

The V gene is TRBV11-2, the J gene TRBJ1-4; D gene unclear. The V and J ends lost 3 bases and 7 bases respectively, with 15 bases between them. The CDR3 is made up of 15 amino acids. CDR1 SGHAT and CDR2 FQNNGV come from the germline V gene. CDR3 DNA sequence: TGTGCCAGCAGCTTTACGGGGTCCCTTGGTGAAAAACTGTTTTTT. It encodes CASSFTGSLGEKLFF.

The V gene is TRBV2, the J gene TRBJ1-4; TRBD1 is a possible D gene (5 bases). Germline-derived CDR1 and CDR2 are SNHLY and FYNNEI. Trimming cost V 4 bases and J 0 bases, with 9 bases left between them. The CDR3 is made up of 15 amino acids. The CDR3 spells CASSVPTATNEKLFF. In DNA, the CDR3 is TGTGCCAGCAGTGTTCCGACAGCAACTAATGAAAAACTGTTTTTT.

This clone was seen just once. The rearrangement links TRBV4-1 to TRBJ1-1; D is possibly TRBD1 (5 bases). Trimming stripped 4 bases from V and 8 bases from J, with 14 bases between. Germline CDR1 MGHRA, CDR2 YSYEKL. This CDR3 is 13 amino acids long. The CDR3 nucleotides are TGCGCCAGCAGCCTCCCCCGGGGGTTGGAAGCTTTCTTT. As protein: CASSLPRGLEAFF.

This clone occurred once. The chain recombines TRBV11-1 with TRBJ1-2, with 9 bases that match TRBD1. This CDR3 is built from 15 residues. From germline, CDR1 is SGHAT and CDR2 FQDESV (reference sequence). With 5 bases clipped from V and 2 bases from J, the junction kept 6 bases outside the gene matches. CDR3 DNA: TGTGCCAGCAGCCCAGGGACAGGGACCAACTATGGCTACACCTTC. Protein: CASSPGTGTNYGYTF.

The gene calls are TRBV6-6 and TRBJ1-5; D uncertain. Trimming pared 5 bases from V and 0 bases from J, leaving 14 bases between. The CDR3 extends over 16 amino acids. Germline V gene sequence: CDR1 MNHNY, CDR2 SVGAGI (reference sequence). CDR3 sequence (DNA): TGTGCCAGCAGTCCAAATCAGGTAGTTAGCAATCAGCCCCAGCATTTT. Amino acids: CASSPNQVVSNQPQHF.

The chain has TRBV5-1 and TRBJ2-2; 10 nucleotides match TRBD2. The CDR3 is made up of 20 amino acids. Germline assignment: CDR1 SGHRS and CDR2 YFSETQ. J was trimmed by 0 bases and V by 1 base; bases with no gene match: 12. The CDR3 loop reads CASSLRASGGLFANTGELFF. CDR3 nucleotides: TGCGCCAGCAGCTTGAGGGCTAGCGGGGGACTATTCGCGAACACCGGGGAGCTGTTTTTT.

The chain uses TRBV30 and TRBJ1-2; a weak D match, TRBD1 (5 bases). Germline V gives CDR1 GTSNPN, CDR2 SVGIG (reference sequence). Trimming pared 1 base from V and 8 bases from J, leaving 5 bases between. The length of the CDR3 is 10 residues. As DNA, the CDR3 is TGTGCCTGGAGTGGGGGCGGCTACACCTTC. Protein: CAWSGGGYTF.

The chain employs TRBV6-1 and TRBJ2-7; D is unresolved. CDR3 length: 11 amino acids. Looked up from germline, CDR1 is MNHNS and CDR2 is SASEGT. The V and J ends lost 2 bases and 5 bases respectively, with 4 bases between them. In nucleotides, the CDR3 is TGTGCCAGCAGTGAAAGCAACGAGCAGTACTTC. Its protein is CASSESNEQYF.

V and J are TRBV21-1 and TRBJ1-3; the table gives TRBD1 as D, unverified against the DNA. TRBV21-1 is flagged as a pseudogene. The CDR3 contains 16 residues. DNA of the CDR3: TGTGCCAGCAGGTGGGACAGGCGCCAGGCTGAAAACACCATATATTTT. Encoded protein: CASRWDRRQAENTIYF.

The J gene is TRBJ2-7, the V gene TRBV2; 7 nucleotides line up with TRBD1. The CDR3 loop spans 14 amino acids. Looked up from germline, CDR1 is SNHLY and CDR2 is FYNNEI. The trim removed 6 bases at V and 8 bases at J, leaving 13 bases unmatched. In nucleotides, the CDR3 is TGTGCCAGCAGCGCAACGGGACAGCTTGGCAAGCAGTACTTC. Amino acids: CASSATGQLGKQYF.

The gene calls are TRBV5-6 and TRBJ1-5; TRBD1 aligns across 7 bases. The CDR3 loop spans 16 amino acids. The trim removed 2 bases at V and 2 bases at J, leaving 7 bases unmatched. Germline loops: CDR1 SGHDT, CDR2 YYEEEE. CDR3 residues: CASSFGGGLGNQPQHF. CDR3 sequence (DNA): TGTGCCAGCAGCTTCGGAGGGGGCCTAGGCAATCAGCCCCAGCATTTT.

This clone was recorded a few times. V usage is TRBV19 and J usage is TRBJ2-5, with 9 bases fitting TRBD1. This CDR3 comprises 14 residues. Trimming at V came to 6 bases and at J to 1 base, leaving 3 bases not matched to a gene. Germline CDR1 and CDR2: LNHDA and SQIVND (reference sequence). CDR3 sequence reads: CASRMTGGQETQYF. CDR3 DNA sequence: TGTGCCAGTAGAATGACAGGGGGCCAAGAGACCCAGTACTTC.

DNA of the CDR3: TGTGCCAGCAGCCCGGTAGGGGGTCTCACAGATACGCAGTATTTT. The encoded protein is CASSPVGGLTDTQYF. The V gene is TRBV11-2, the J gene TRBJ2-3; perhaps TRBD1 as D (6 bases). The CDR3 runs 15 residues. The germline gives CDR1 SGHAT, CDR2 FQNNGV. The V gene lost 5 bases and the J gene lost 2 bases, with 14 bases spanning the gap.

The rearrangement uses TRBV5-6 and TRBJ1-1; D might be TRBD1 (5 bases). V was shortened by 1 base and J by 3 bases, with 10 bases between the two germline ends. CDR3 length equals 14 residues. Germline assignment: CDR1 SGHDT and CDR2 YYEEEE. The CDR3 region is CASSLSRADTEAFF. The CDR3 nucleotides are TGTGCCAGCAGCTTGTCCAGGGCCGACACTGAAGCTTTCTTT.